The 19 T cell receptor beta chains below were found in one sample sequenced in a study of technical replicates of blood from a few donors. Libraries were prepared by immunoSEQ multiplex PCR; TCRdb keeps only in-frame clonotypes and omits some of them. The sample shows under 80,000 clones, under 90% of them seen only once. The sequencing sample was made of PBMCs. The source of these receptors is a human donor in good health. Some clones in this sample may be carry-over from other donors' samples.

The rearrangement links TRBV29-1 to TRBJ2-5; D perhaps matches TRBD1 (5 bases). The germline V gene encodes CDR1 SQVTM and CDR2 ANQGSEA. Trimming pared 2 bases from V and 1 base from J, leaving 11 bases between. The CDR3 contains 14 residues. CDR3 sequence reads: CSVEIDSLQETQYF. CDR3 nucleotide sequence: TGCAGCGTTGAAATCGACAGTCTCCAAGAGACCCAGTACTTC. Full variable domain (missing parts from reference TRBV29-1 and TRBJ2-5): SAVISQKPSRDICQRGTSLTIQCQVDSQVTMMFWYRQQPGQSLTLIATANQGSEATYESGFVIDKFPISRPNLTFSTLTVSNMSPEDSSIYLCSVEIDSLQETQYFGPGTRLLVL.

The chain joins TRBV5-5 to TRBJ2-1; 9 nucleotides agree with TRBD2. CDR1 and CDR2 (germline): SGHKS, YYEKEE (reference sequence). The CDR3 contains 15 residues. J lost 9 bases, V lost 1 base, and 8 bases had no gene match. This chain's CDR3 is CASSLSQRGDREQFF. The CDR3 DNA reads as TGTGCCAGCAGCTTGTCCCAGCGGGGGGATCGTGAGCAGTTCTTC.

The chain is built from TRBV7-9 and TRBJ2-1, with D possibly matching TRBD2 (6 bases). Trimming cost V 8 bases and J 3 bases, with 11 bases left between them. Germline V gene lookup returns CDR1 SEHNR and CDR2 FQNEAQ (reference sequence). The CDR3 covers 13 residues. CDR3 in DNA: TGTGCCAGCCGTGCGCGGGGCTACAATGAGCAGTTCTTC. Its protein is CASRARGYNEQFF.

The CDR3 here is CASSSSYTGIGAYEQYF. The CDR3 DNA reads TGTGCCAGCAGCTCCTCCTACACAGGAATTGGGGCCTACGAGCAGTACTTC. This chain uses TRBV7-9 with TRBJ2-7, with D maybe TRBD1 (5 bases). CDR3 length equals 17 residues. V dropped 4 bases and J dropped 2 bases, with 21 bases sitting between them. The germline V gene has CDR1 SEHNR and CDR2 FQNEAQ (reference sequence).

The table lists this clone with a few counts. This sequence joins TRBV2 and TRBJ1-2; D is undetermined. V was shortened by 8 bases and J by 5 bases, with 9 bases between the two germline ends. This CDR3 spans 11 amino acids. The germline CDR1 and CDR2 sequences are SNHLY and FYNNEI. The CDR3 bases are TGTGCCAGCGCGGCGGAGTATGGCTACACCTTC. Translating it yields CASAAEYGYTF.

This chain links TRBV9 with TRBJ1-3; 9 bases align to TRBD1. V trimming: 4 bases; J trimming: 0 bases; junction bases outside the gene matches: 5. In germline, CDR1 is SGDLS, CDR2 YYNGEE. This CDR3 is 16 amino acids long. The CDR3 bases are TGTGCCAGCAGCAAACAGGGGGCATTCTCTGGAAACACCATATATTTT. Its translation: CASSKQGAFSGNTIYF.

V and J are TRBV18 and TRBJ2-2, with 7 bases lining up with TRBD1. Germline values: CDR1 KGHSH, CDR2 LQKENI. The CDR3 is made up of 15 amino acids. V shed 2 bases, J shed 2 bases, and the junction held 2 bases outside the gene matches. DNA for the CDR3: TGTGCCAGCTCACCAAACAGGGGAAACACCGGGGAGCTGTTTTTT. This codes for CASSPNRGNTGELFF.

The chain couples TRBV5-6 to TRBJ2-7, with TRBD1 matching 7 bases. From germline, CDR1 is SGHDT and CDR2 YYEEEE. The CDR3 loop spans 15 amino acids. J was trimmed by 5 bases and V by 1 base; bases with no gene match: 9. The CDR3 nucleotides read TGTGCCAGCAGCTTGAGGAACAGGGGAGTGGACGAGCAGTACTTC. Protein product: CASSLRNRGVDEQYF.

J is TRBJ2-7 and V is TRBV5-1, with D possibly matching TRBD2 (6 bases). The CDR3 extends over 13 amino acids. Trimming left V 0 bases short and J 7 bases short, with 11 bases between. Germline V gene data show CDR1 as SGHRS and CDR2 as YFSETQ. The CDR3 bases are TGCGCCAGCAGCTTGGGGGGGGTCAATGAGCAGTACTTC. Encoded protein: CASSLGGVNEQYF.

The chain carries TRBV5-1 and TRBJ1-2; possibly TRBD1 for D (5 bases). Trimming pared 6 bases from V and 7 bases from J, leaving 16 bases between. This CDR3 has 13 residues. CDR1 and CDR2 from the germline V gene are SGHRS and YFSETQ. Here the CDR3 DNA reads TGCGCCAGCAACTCTGGGGGGGGATTTGGCTACACCTTC. Protein: CASNSGGGFGYTF.

The chain is built from TRBV5-1 and TRBJ1-1, with 7 positions matching TRBD1. CDR3 length equals 15 residues. J lost 0 bases, V lost 4 bases, and 6 bases had no gene match. The germline gives CDR1 SGHRS, CDR2 YFSETQ. DNA of the CDR3: TGCGCCAGCAGCCAGGGGGTTTTCGTGAACACTGAAGCTTTCTTT. Its protein is CASSQGVFVNTEAFF.

V is TRBV9 and J is TRBJ2-2; no firm D call. The length of the CDR3 is 12 residues. Trimming removed 4 bases at V and 6 bases at J, with 7 bases between. CDR1 is SGDLS, CDR2 YYNGEE, per germline. As DNA, the CDR3 is TGTGCCAGCAGCTATTGGCCCGGGGAGCTGTTTTTT. Its translation is CASSYWPGELFF.

The chain couples TRBV30 to TRBJ2-7; the D gene is possibly TRBD1 (5 bases). This CDR3 contains 12 residues. CDR1 GTSNPN and CDR2 SVGIG come from the germline V gene (reference sequence). Trimming removed 2 bases from V and 5 bases from J, with 10 bases in between. CDR3 loop: CAWSRGSDEQYF. The CDR3 nucleotides read TGTGCCTGGAGTAGGGGTTCGGACGAGCAGTACTTC.

This clone was detected only once. The chain has TRBV7-3 and TRBJ2-1, with TRBD2 identical over 7 bases. The CDR3 covers 15 residues. Per the germline V gene, CDR1 is SGHTA and CDR2 is FQGTGA. Unmatched junction bases numbered 4, after V lost 5 bases and J lost 0 bases. DNA for the CDR3: TGTGCCAGCAGCCTAGCGGCCAGCTCCTACAATGAGCAGTTCTTC. Encoded protein: CASSLAASSYNEQFF.

The chain is built from TRBV6-1 and TRBJ1-2; no clear D gene. Germline lookup yields CDR1 MNHNS and CDR2 SASEGT. The V gene lost 0 bases and the J gene lost 1 base, with 12 bases spanning the gap. CDR3 length: 16 residues. CDR3 sequence: CASSEALRANNYGYTF. The CDR3 nucleotides read TGTGCCAGCAGTGAAGCTTTGAGGGCCAATAACTATGGCTACACCTTC.

This sequence joins TRBV18 and TRBJ1-4, with a tentative D call TRBD1 (5 bases). Germline CDR1 KGHSH, CDR2 LQKENI. The CDR3 totals 14 residues. The V end lost 3 bases, the J end lost 8 bases, and 13 bases lay between the germline ends. In nucleotides, the CDR3 is TGTGCCAGCTCACCGGGGCAGAACTCAGAAAAACTGTTTTTT. This codes for CASSPGQNSEKLFF.

CDR3 sequence: CASSGGTGRSFDFGYTF. CDR3 DNA sequence: TGTGCCAGCAGCGGGGGGACAGGCCGGTCCTTCGATTTTGGCTACACCTTC. The chain uses TRBV5-4 and TRBJ1-2, with 8 bases fitting TRBD1. This CDR3 has 17 amino acids. Germline loops: CDR1 SGHNT, CDR2 YYREEE (reference sequence). V lost 4 bases to trimming and J lost 7 bases; unmatched junction nucleotides: 18.

This chain links TRBV4-1 with TRBJ1-4, with D possibly being TRBD1 (6 bases). Germline CDR1 MGHRA, CDR2 YSYEKL. The CDR3 loop spans 16 amino acids. Trimming left V 5 bases short and J 8 bases short, with 21 bases between. The DNA for the CDR3 is TGCGCCAGCAGCGGAGACTGGGGGCGTGTGCGGGAAAAACTGTTTTTT. This translates into CASSGDWGRVREKLFF.

The chain uses TRBV5-4 and TRBJ2-6; TRBD1 might be the D (5 bases). Between the trimmed V and J ends, which lost 1 base and 4 bases, there was a span of 12 bases. CDR3 length equals 16 residues. Germline CDR1 and CDR2: SGHNT and YYREEE (reference sequence). The DNA of the CDR3 is TGTGCCAGCAGCTTGCCCAGGGTCGGCGGGGCCAACGTCCTGACTTTC. Its protein product is CASSLPRVGGANVLTF.